The source of this T cell receptor beta chain is a study of shared T cell receptors in the human thymus. Germline V gene lookup returns CDR1 LNHNV and CDR2 YYDKDF (reference sequence). The CDR3 spans 17 residues. The junction had 8 bases not matched to a gene; V was cut back by 0 bases and J by 3 bases. Assay used: immunoSEQ multiplex PCR; TCRdb lists only in-frame clones, some missing. The table includes roughly 710,000 clones, over 75% detected once. The sample was also reused in another study, on human thymus T cells.

This TCR was recovered from a girl in the first two years of life with a congenital heart defect. The sample consisted of thymocytes. J is TRBJ1-2 and V is TRBV15; 9 nucleotides agree with TRBD1. In DNA form, the CDR3 reads TGTGCCACCAGCAGAGAACCGGGACAGGGAATGTACTATGGCTACACCTTC. This gives the protein CATSREPGQGMYYGYTF.